This paragraph covers one T cell receptor (beta chain) sequence. Its antigen is still unknown. PCR was performed using 60 Vbeta and 13 Jbeta primers. TCRdb keeps only in-frame clones here, not all; method: immunoSEQ multiplex PCR. The table includes about 150,000 clones, over 70% detected once. The source of the sample is a study of cytomegalovirus exposure and HLA in healthy donors. Trimming took 6 bases from V and 4 from J, leaving 12 bases between them. Germline V CDR1 and CDR2: SQVTM, ANQGSEA. The CDR3 runs 12 residues. Study-wide results and limits: 87-base-pair reads could not separate some V segments, including TRBV6-2 and TRBV6-3.

The sample consisted of PBMCs. This receptor was identified in a woman aged 45-65 years in good health and CMV-seropositive. V is TRBV29-1 and J is TRBJ1-2; D perhaps matches TRBD1 (5 bases). CDR3 nucleotides: TGCAGCGTCCCCGGGACTCCCTATGGCTACACCTTC. Translating gives CSVPGTPYGYTF.